Following are 21 T cell receptor beta chains from one sample sequenced in a study of identical twins. MiXCR, applied by TCRdb to the 5' RACE reads, yields one record per CDR3 protein. The sample includes around 670,000 distinct CDR3 sequences, less than 7% of them seen just once. Sequencing input: naive T cells sorted from blood. These receptors were obtained from a young man in good health.

This clonotype was seen ten or more times. V and J are TRBV9 and TRBJ2-2; D possibly corresponds to TRBD2 (6 bases). Per the germline V gene, CDR1 is SGDLS and CDR2 is YYNGEE. V was cut by 0 bases and J by 0 bases, with 9 bases left in between. There are 16 residues in the CDR3. This CDR3 is CASSVEAGSNTGELFF. In DNA, the CDR3 is TGTGCCAGCAGCGTAGAGGCGGGATCGAACACCGGGGAGCTGTTTTTT.

The gene calls are TRBV6-1 and TRBJ1-6, with D perhaps matching TRBD1 (5 bases). V lost 6 bases and J lost 5, with 14 bases in between. The germline CDR1 and CDR2 sequences are MNHNS and SASEGT. CDR3 length equals 15 residues. The DNA of the CDR3 is TGTGCCAGCAGCTGGACCGGGGGGGATAATTCACCCCTCCACTTT. The encoded protein is CASSWTGGDNSPLHF.

This clonotype was detected ten times or more. One junction end disagrees with the germline gene, perhaps due to a read error. This chain joins TRBV7-7 and TRBJ1-1, with D perhaps matching TRBD1 (5 bases). CDR1 SSHAT and CDR2 FNYEAQ come from the germline V gene (reference sequence). The CDR3 contains 10 residues. CDR3 in DNA: TGTGCCAGCAGCTTAGTACGGACATACTTT. Translated: CASSLVRTYF. Based on the CDR3 plus reference TRBV7-7 and TRBJ1-1, the full variable domain is GAGVSQSPRYKVTKRGQDVTLRCDPISSHATLYWYQQALGQGPEFLTYFNYEAQPDKSGLPSDRFSAERPEGSISTLTIQRTEQRDSAMYRCASSLVRTYFGQGTRLTVV.

The genes are TRBV10-3 and TRBJ2-6; 7 nucleotides match TRBD1. V lost 11 bases to trimming and J lost 4 bases; unmatched junction nucleotides: 5. Per the germline V gene, CDR1 is ENHRY and CDR2 is SYGVKD. CDR3 length: 13 residues. This CDR3 reads CAAQGVGANVLTF. CDR3 bases: TGTGCCGCCCAGGGGGTCGGGGCCAACGTCCTGACTTTC.

Many counts were recorded for this clonotype. The V and J genes are TRBV12-3 or TRBV12-4 and TRBJ2-1; a possible D gene is TRBD2 (6 bases). Between the trimmed V and J ends, which lost 6 bases and 8 bases, there was a span of 17 bases. This CDR3 has 14 residues. The CDR3 coding sequence is TGTGCCAGCAGCCGAGATGGGGGGACCGATGAGCAGTTCTTC. Protein sequence: CASSRDGGTDEQFF.

This clonotype has at least ten counts. The V call is TRBV27, the J call TRBJ2-1; D is unclear. In germline, CDR1 is MNHEY, CDR2 SMNVEV (reference sequence). Trimming left V 5 bases short and J 6 bases short, with 5 bases between. This CDR3 contains 11 residues. CDR3 protein: CASSRANEQFF. The DNA for the CDR3 is TGTGCCAGCAGTAGGGCCAATGAGCAGTTCTTC.

The chain employs TRBV7-9 and TRBJ1-3, with 8 positions matching TRBD1. V lost 1 base and J lost 2; bases outside the gene matches: 1. Germline CDR1 reads SEHNR; CDR2 reads FQNEAQ (reference sequence). The CDR3 sequence is 15 residues long. This CDR3 reads CASSLEGQAGNTIYF. The CDR3 DNA reads TGTGCCAGCAGCTTAGAGGGACAGGCTGGAAACACCATATATTTT.

This clonotype was seen only a few times. The chain recombines TRBV5-4 with TRBJ2-1, with 8 bases matching TRBD2. After removal of 1 base from V and 6 bases from J, the junction contained 6 bases not matched to a gene. The CDR3 sequence is 15 residues long. Germline CDR1 SGHNT, CDR2 YYREEE (reference sequence). CDR3 DNA: TGTGCCAGCAGCTTGACGGGAGGGCGGGCCAATGAGCAGTTCTTC. This codes for CASSLTGGRANEQFF. The full variable domain, with the rest looked up from reference TRBV5-4 and TRBJ2-1, is ETGVTQSPTHLIKTRGQQVTLRCSSQSGHNTVSWYQQALGQGPQFIFQYYREEENGRGNFPPRFSGLQFPNYSSELNVNALELDDSALYLCASSLTGGRANEQFFGPGTRLTVL.

This clonotype was recorded many times. The chain joins TRBV7-9 to TRBJ2-3, with D perhaps TRBD2 (5 bases). V gave up 2 bases and J gave up 10 bases, with 7 bases separating them. This CDR3 is built from 11 residues. CDR1 is SEHNR and CDR2 is FQNEAQ in the germline V gene (reference sequence). The CDR3 bases are TGTGCCAGCAGCTTATTAGCGTCGCAGTATTTT. As protein: CASSLLASQYF.

This clonotype was seen a handful of times. The chain uses TRBV3-1 and TRBJ2-3, with a weak D call TRBD2 (6 bases). The CDR3 totals 15 residues. V was shortened by 6 bases and J by 2 bases, with 15 bases between the two germline ends. Germline V gene sequence: CDR1 LGHDT, CDR2 YNNKEL (reference sequence). The CDR3, as DNA: TGTGCCAGCAGGTCCCAGGTAGCGGACACAGATACGCAGTATTTT. Protein: CASRSQVADTDTQYF.

There are a few counts of this clonotype. Here the CDR3 DNA reads TGCGCCAGCAGCCATTTGGGGGAAGGCAATCAGCCCCAGCATTTT. The encoded protein is CASSHLGEGNQPQHF. This rearrangement joins TRBV5-1 to TRBJ1-5, with D maybe TRBD1 (5 bases). This CDR3 region has 15 residues. Trimming left V 4 bases short and J 2 bases short, with 13 bases between. Germline CDR1 SGHRS, CDR2 YFSETQ.

This clonotype was counted a few times. The chain uses TRBV4-2 and TRBJ1-1; 9 bases fit TRBD1. Looked up from germline, CDR1 is LGHNA and CDR2 is YNFKEQ. CDR3 size: 17 residues. J was trimmed by 3 bases and V by 4 bases; bases with no gene match: 12. For the CDR3, the DNA is TGTGCCAGCAGCCGCCTAGGACAGGGGAGCCCCGACACTGAAGCTTTCTTT. Its protein product is CASSRLGQGSPDTEAFF.

The chain links TRBV4-3 to TRBJ2-7, with D perhaps matching TRBD2 (5 bases). The CDR3 length is 14 residues. In germline, CDR1 is LGHNA, CDR2 YSLEER. Trimming removed 2 bases at V and 0 bases at J, with 8 bases between. The CDR3 protein is CASSQIRDSYEQYF. The CDR3 DNA reads TGCGCCAGCAGCCAAATACGGGACTCCTACGAGCAGTACTTC.

This clonotype was seen at least ten times. This sequence joins TRBV29-1 and TRBJ2-1; 8 positions agree with TRBD2. From germline, CDR1 is SQVTM and CDR2 ANQGSEA. The V and J ends lost 2 bases and 6 bases, in that order; junction bases with no gene match: 3. The CDR3 spans 13 residues. CDR3 bases: TGCAGCGTTGAAATGGCGGGAGGCAATGAGCAGTTCTTC. Translating gives CSVEMAGGNEQFF.

This clonotype was recorded many times. V gene TRBV27 combines with J gene TRBJ2-3; D is tentatively TRBD1 or TRBD2 (5 bases each). V was cut by 3 bases and J by 6 bases, with 13 bases left in between. The CDR3 runs 14 residues. Per germline, CDR1 MNHEY and CDR2 SMNVEV (reference sequence). CDR3 DNA sequence: TGTGCCAGCAGTTTCCTCAGTGGGGGTGATACGCAGTATTTT. Amino acids: CASSFLSGGDTQYF.

The chain combines TRBV7-9 with TRBJ1-1; 8 nucleotides match TRBD1. Germline loops: CDR1 SEHNR, CDR2 FQNEAQ (reference sequence). This CDR3 comprises 14 residues. V dropped 5 bases and J dropped 1; count of bases not matched to a gene: 3. CDR3 region: CASSGQGWNTEAFF. CDR3 in DNA: TGTGCCAGCAGCGGACAGGGTTGGAACACTGAAGCTTTCTTT.

This clonotype was observed at least ten times. The chain joins TRBV7-2 to TRBJ2-7, with D perhaps matching TRBD1 (6 bases). The length of the CDR3 is 13 residues. V was trimmed by 7 bases and J by 3 bases, leaving 13 bases between them. CDR1 and CDR2 (germline): SGHTA, FQGNSA. The CDR3 spells CASTVIQGYEQYF. CDR3 bases: TGTGCCAGCACCGTCATACAGGGCTACGAGCAGTACTTC.

This clonotype came up a few times. This chain joins TRBV28 and TRBJ2-3; D assignment may be TRBD1 or TRBD2 (5 bases each). The ends were cut back, 3 bases at V and 2 bases at J, with 15 bases in the middle. Per germline, CDR1 MDHEN and CDR2 SYDVKM. This CDR3 comprises 16 residues. CDR3 amino acids: CASSFGGLGVTDTQYF. Written as DNA, the CDR3 is TGTGCCAGCAGTTTCGGCGGGTTGGGGGTCACAGATACGCAGTATTTT.

This clonotype was detected many times. The chain joins TRBV29-1 to TRBJ2-4, with a possible D match to TRBD1 (5 bases). Germline values: CDR1 SQVTM, CDR2 ANQGSEA. The germline V and J ends were trimmed by 4 bases and 1 base, with 11 bases remaining between them. This CDR3 is built from 14 residues. The CDR3 protein is CSVAGKAAKNIQYF. The CDR3 DNA reads TGCAGCGTTGCAGGGAAGGCGGCCAAAAACATTCAGTACTTC. Looking up the rest from reference TRBV29-1 and TRBJ2-4 gives the full variable domain: SAVISQKPSRDICQRGTSLTIQCQVDSQVTMMFWYRQQPGQSLTLIATANQGSEATYESGFVIDKFPISRPNLTFSTLTVSNMSPEDSSIYLCSVAGKAAKNIQYFGAGTRLSVL.

This clonotype was seen ten or more times. V gene TRBV20-1 combines with J gene TRBJ2-1; unclear D gene. CDR3 length equals 10 residues. Germline V gene sequence: CDR1 DFQATT, CDR2 SNEGSKA (reference sequence). V gave up 1 base and J gave up 8 bases, with 3 bases separating them. The CDR3 DNA is TGCAGTGCTAGAGTGGATGAGCAGTTCTTC. Translated: CSARVDEQFF.

This clonotype has only a few counts. J is TRBJ2-1 and V is TRBV11-3; tentatively, D is TRBD2 (5 bases). Per germline, CDR1 SGHNT and CDR2 YENEEA. The CDR3 has 18 amino acids. The V end was cut by 5 bases, the J end by 8 bases, with 28 bases between. The CDR3 loop reads CASSNTPPAVPYLDEQFF. The DNA for the CDR3 is TGTGCCAGCAGCAATACTCCGCCAGCGGTGCCCTATCTTGATGAGCAGTTCTTC.